This T cell receptor beta chain was retrieved from a study of cytomegalovirus exposure and HLA in healthy donors. The donors gave bone marrow, and they were healthy. Comment on this clone: What it recognizes is unknown.

The PCR used 60 Vbeta and 13 Jbeta primers. The assay was immunoSEQ multiplex PCR, and TCRdb's table has in-frame clones only and misses some. Among 150,000 to 200,000 clones listed, roughly 87% were seen once. Study-wide findings and caveats: Analyzed later, most CMV-associated TCR beta chains appeared HLA-restricted. Among immune exposure information, only CMV serostatus was available.

This receptor was obtained from a woman in her forties or fifties in good health and CMV-seronegative. The sample comprised PBMCs.

CDR3 in amino acids: CASNYFPPGGTYEQYF. The CDR3 DNA reads as TGTGCCAGCAACTACTTTCCCCCTGGGGGCACCTACGAGCAGTACTTC. The V call is TRBV5-6, the J call TRBJ2-7; a possible D gene is TRBD1 (6 bases). With 6 bases removed from V and 2 bases from J, the gap between germline ends came to 21 bases. This CDR3 is 16 amino acids long. Germline-derived CDR1 and CDR2 are SGHDT and YYEEEE.